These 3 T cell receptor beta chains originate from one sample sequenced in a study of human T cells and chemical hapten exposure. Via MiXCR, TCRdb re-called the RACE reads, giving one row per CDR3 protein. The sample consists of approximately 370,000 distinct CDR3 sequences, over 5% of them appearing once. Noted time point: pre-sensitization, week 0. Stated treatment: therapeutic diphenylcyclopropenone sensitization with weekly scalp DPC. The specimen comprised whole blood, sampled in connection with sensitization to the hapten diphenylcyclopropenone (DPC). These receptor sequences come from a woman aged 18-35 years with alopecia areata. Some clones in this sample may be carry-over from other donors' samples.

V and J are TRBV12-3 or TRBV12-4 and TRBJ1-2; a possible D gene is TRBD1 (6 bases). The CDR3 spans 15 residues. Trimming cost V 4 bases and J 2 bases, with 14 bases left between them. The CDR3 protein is CASSSNLGTNYGYTF. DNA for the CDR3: TGTGCCAGCAGTTCCAACCTCGGGACAAACTATGGCTACACCTTC.

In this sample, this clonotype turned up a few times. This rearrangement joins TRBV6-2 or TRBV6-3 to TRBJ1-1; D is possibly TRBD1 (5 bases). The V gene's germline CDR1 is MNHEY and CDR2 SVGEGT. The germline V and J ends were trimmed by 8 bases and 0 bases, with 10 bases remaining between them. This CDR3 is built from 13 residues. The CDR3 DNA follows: TGTGCCAGCGGCCGACAGATGAACACTGAAGCTTTCTTT. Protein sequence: CASGRQMNTEAFF.

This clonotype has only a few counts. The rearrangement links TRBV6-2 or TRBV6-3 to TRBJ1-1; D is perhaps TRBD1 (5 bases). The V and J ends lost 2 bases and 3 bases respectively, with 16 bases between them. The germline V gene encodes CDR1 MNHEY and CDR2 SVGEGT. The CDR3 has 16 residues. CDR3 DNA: TGTGCCAGCAGTTACGGTGGGCGACGCAGGGACACTGAAGCTTTCTTT. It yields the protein CASSYGGRRRDTEAFF.